This TCR beta chain was documented in a study of OX40 agonist ivuxolimab in advanced cancers. Overall study findings and caveats: Among the lowest peripheral clonal expansion occurred in 0.1-3.0 mg/kg partial responders. On average, CD8+ T cells showed a greater number of expanded clones than CD4+.

V lost 0 bases to trimming and J lost 3 bases, with 9 bases between them. CDR1 is SGHDN and CDR2 is FVKESK in the germline V gene. This CDR3 has 14 residues. The repertoire was sequenced with immunoSEQ multiplex PCR; TCRdb's copy has only in-frame clones and lacks some. The table records 45,000 to 55,000 clones, about 86% of them present only once. Worth noting for this clone: Its antigen is not identified.

If patients had autoimmune disease history or systemic immunosuppression, they were excluded. The receptor's source is an adult with an advanced solid tumor such as melanoma, head and neck, liver or kidney cancer. V usage is TRBV14 and J usage is TRBJ2-7; D gene unclear. Sample: CD4+ or CD8+ T cells sorted from blood, taken in a trial of the OX40 agonist ivuxolimab. DNA for the CDR3: TGTGCCAGCAGCCAAGAAATCAGTTTCTACGAGCAGTACTTC. Translating it yields CASSQEISFYEQYF.